One sample yielded the 2 T cell receptor beta chains listed below, sequenced in a study of chemoradiotherapy in HPV16-positive cancers. Sequencing used immunoSEQ multiplex PCR; TCRdb keeps in-frame clones, though not all of them. This table has approximately 34,000 clones, 80% to 90% appearing once. The sequences come from blood, collected from a patient who underwent chemoradiotherapy. The receptors come from a human donor with HPV-associated anogenital cancer.

The chain uses TRBV7-6 and TRBJ2-2; 8 bases align to TRBD1. The CDR3 is 15 residues long. The ends lost 2 bases at V and 2 bases at J; junction bases unmatched: 1. The germline V gene has CDR1 SGHVS and CDR2 FNYEAQ. The CDR3 DNA follows: TGTGCCAGCAGCTTAACAGGGGGTAACACCGGGGAGCTGTTTTTT. Translated: CASSLTGGNTGELFF.

The chain links TRBV7-9 to TRBJ2-7; no clear D gene. The CDR3 is 13 residues long. Germline CDR1 is SEHNR and CDR2 is FQNEAQ (reference sequence). V lost 4 bases to trimming and J lost 6 bases, with 13 bases between them. The CDR3 DNA sequence: TGTGCCAGCAGCTCCGTGGCTGGGTCCGAGCAGTACTTC. It codes for CASSSVAGSEQYF.